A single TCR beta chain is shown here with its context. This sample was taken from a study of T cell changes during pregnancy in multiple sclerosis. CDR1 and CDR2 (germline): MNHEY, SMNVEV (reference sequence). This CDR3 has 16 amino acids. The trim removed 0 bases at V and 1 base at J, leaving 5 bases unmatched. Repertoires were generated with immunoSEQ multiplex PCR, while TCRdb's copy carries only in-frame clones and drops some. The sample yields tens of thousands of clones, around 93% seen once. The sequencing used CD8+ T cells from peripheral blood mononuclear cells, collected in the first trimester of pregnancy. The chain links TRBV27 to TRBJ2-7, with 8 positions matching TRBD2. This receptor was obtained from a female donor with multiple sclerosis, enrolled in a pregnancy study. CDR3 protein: CASSLSGLAGSYEQYF. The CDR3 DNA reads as TGTGCCAGCAGTTTATCGGGGCTAGCGGGTTCCTACGAGCAGTACTTC.